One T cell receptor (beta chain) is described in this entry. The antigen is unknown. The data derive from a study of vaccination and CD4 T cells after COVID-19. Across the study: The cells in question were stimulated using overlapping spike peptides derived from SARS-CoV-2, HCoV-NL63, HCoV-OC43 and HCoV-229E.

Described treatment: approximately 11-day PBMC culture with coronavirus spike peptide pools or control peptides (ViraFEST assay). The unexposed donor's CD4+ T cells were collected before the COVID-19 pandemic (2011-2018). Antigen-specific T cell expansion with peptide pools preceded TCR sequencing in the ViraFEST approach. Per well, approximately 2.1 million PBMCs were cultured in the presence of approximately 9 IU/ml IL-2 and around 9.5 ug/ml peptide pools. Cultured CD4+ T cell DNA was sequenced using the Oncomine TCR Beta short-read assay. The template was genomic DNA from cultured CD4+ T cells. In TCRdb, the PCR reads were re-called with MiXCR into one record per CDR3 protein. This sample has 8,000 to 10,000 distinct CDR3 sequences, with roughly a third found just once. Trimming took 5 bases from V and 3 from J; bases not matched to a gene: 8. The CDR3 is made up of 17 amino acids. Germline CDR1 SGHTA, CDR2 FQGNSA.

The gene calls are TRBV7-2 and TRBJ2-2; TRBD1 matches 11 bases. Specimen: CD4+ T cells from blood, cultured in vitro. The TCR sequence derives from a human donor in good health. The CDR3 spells CASSALRDRGDTGELFF. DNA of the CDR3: TGTGCCAGCAGCGCCCTCCGGGACAGGGGGGACACCGGGGAGCTGTTTTTT.